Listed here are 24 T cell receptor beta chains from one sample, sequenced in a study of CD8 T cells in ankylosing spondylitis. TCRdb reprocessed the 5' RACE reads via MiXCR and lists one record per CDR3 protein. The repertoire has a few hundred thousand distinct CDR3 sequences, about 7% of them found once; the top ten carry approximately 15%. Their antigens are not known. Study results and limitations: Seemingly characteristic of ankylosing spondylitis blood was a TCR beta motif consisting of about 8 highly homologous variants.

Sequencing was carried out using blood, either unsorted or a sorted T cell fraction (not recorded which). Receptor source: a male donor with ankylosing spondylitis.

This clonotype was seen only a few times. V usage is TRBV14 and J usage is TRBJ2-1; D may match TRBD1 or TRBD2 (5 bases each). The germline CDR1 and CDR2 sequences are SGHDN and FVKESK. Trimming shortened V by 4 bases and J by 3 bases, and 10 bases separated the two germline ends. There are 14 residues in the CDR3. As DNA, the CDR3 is TGTGCCAGCAGCCCAGAGGGGAACTACAATGAGCAGTTCTTC. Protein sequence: CASSPEGNYNEQFF.

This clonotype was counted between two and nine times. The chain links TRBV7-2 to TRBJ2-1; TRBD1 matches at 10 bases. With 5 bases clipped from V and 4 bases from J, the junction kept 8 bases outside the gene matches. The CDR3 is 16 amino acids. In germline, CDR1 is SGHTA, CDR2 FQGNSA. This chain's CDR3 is CASSRPGTGEYNEQFF. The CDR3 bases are TGTGCCAGCAGCAGGCCCGGGACAGGGGAATACAATGAGCAGTTCTTC.

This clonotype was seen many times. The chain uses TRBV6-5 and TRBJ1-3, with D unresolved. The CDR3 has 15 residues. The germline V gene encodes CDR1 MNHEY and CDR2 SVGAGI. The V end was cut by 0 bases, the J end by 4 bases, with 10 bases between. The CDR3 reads CASSYSNVLGNTIYF. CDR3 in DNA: TGTGCCAGCAGTTACTCGAATGTACTCGGAAACACCATATATTTT.

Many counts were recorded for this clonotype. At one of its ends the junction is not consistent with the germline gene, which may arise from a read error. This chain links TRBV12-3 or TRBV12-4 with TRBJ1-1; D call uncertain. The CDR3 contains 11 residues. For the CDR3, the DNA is TGTGCCAGCAGTTTCCCCTCCGAAGCTTCCTTT. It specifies CASSFPSEASF.

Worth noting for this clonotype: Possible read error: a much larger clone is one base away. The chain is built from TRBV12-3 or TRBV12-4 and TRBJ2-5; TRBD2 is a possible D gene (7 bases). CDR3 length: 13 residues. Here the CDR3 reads CASTWGGQESQYF. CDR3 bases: TGTGCCAGTACCTGGGGGGGACAAGAGTCCCAGTACTTC.

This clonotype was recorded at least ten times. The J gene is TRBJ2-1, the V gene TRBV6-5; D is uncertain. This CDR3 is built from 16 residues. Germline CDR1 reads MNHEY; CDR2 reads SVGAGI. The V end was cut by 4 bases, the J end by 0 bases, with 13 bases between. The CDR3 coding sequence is TGTGCCAGCAGTTCCTGGACCGAGAGCTCCTACAATGAGCAGTTCTTC. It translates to CASSSWTESSYNEQFF.

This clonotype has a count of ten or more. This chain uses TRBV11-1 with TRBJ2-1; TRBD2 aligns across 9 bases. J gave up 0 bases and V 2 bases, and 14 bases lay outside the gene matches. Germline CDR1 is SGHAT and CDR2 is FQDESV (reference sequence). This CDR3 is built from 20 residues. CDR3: CASSLWRVGGSGSSYNEQFF. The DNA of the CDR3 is TGTGCCAGCAGCTTATGGCGGGTAGGGGGTAGCGGGAGCTCCTACAATGAGCAGTTCTTC.

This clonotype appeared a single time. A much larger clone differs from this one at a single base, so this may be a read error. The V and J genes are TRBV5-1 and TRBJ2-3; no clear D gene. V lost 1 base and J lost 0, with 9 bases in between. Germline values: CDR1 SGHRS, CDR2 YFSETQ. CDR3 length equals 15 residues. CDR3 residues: CASSLWLHSTDTQYF. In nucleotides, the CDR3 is TGCGCCAGCAGCTTGTGGCTACATAGCACAGATACGCAGTATTTT. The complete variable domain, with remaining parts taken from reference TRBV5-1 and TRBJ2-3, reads KAGVTQTPRYLIKTRGQQVTLSCSPISGHRSVSWYQQTPGQGLQFLFEYFSETQRNKGNFPGRFSGRQFSNSRSEMNVSTLELGDSALYLCASSLWLHSTDTQYFGPGTRLTVL.

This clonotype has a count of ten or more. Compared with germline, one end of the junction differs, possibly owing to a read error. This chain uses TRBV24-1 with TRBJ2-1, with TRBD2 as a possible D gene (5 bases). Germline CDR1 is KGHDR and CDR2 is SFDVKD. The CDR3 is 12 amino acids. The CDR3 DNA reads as TGTGCCACTAGTGAGGGCCGCAATGAGCAGTTCTTC. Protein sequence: CATSEGRNEQFF.

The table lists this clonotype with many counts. CDR3 sequence reads: CASSPTGGRDEAFF. The CDR3 DNA reads as TGTGCCAGCAGCCCGACAGGGGGTAGGGATGAAGCTTTCTTT. This chain joins TRBV4-2 and TRBJ1-1; TRBD1 agrees at 9 bases. The CDR3 is 14 residues long. V dropped 4 bases and J dropped 7; count of bases not matched to a gene: 7. Germline CDR1 and CDR2: LGHNA and YNFKEQ.

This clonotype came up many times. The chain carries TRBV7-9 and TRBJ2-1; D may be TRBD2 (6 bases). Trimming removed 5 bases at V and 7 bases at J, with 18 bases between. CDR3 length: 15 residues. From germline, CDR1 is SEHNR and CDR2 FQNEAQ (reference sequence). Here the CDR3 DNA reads TGTGCCAGCAGCCCCCCCGGGGGTTCGGTGAATGAGCAGTTCTTC. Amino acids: CASSPPGGSVNEQFF.

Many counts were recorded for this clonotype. The CDR3 loop is CASSSRQKTTEAFF. CDR3 in DNA: TGTGCCAGCAGTTCAAGACAGAAGACCACTGAAGCTTTCTTT. This sequence joins TRBV27 and TRBJ1-1; TRBD1 might be the D (5 bases). In germline, CDR1 is MNHEY, CDR2 SMNVEV (reference sequence). V was pared by 4 bases and J by 4 bases, with 13 bases between. The CDR3 runs to 14 residues.

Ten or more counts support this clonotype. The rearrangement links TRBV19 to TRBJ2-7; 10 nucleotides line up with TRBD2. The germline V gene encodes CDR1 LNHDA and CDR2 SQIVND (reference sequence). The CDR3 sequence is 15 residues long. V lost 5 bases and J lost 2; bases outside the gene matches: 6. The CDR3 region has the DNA TGTGCCAGTAGTCTCGGCCTAGCGGGAGCCTACGAGCAGTACTTC. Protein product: CASSLGLAGAYEQYF.

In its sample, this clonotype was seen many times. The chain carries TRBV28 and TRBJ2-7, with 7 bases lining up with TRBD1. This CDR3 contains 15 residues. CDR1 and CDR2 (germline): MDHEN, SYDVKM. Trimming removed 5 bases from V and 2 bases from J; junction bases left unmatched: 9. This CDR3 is CASSNPGQRPYEQYF. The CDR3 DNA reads TGTGCCAGCAGTAACCCGGGACAGAGGCCCTACGAGCAGTACTTC.

CDR3 in amino acids: CASSGGGLETQYF. The CDR3 coding sequence is TGTGCCAGCAGCGGGGGGGGGCTGGAGACCCAGTACTTC. The rearrangement joins TRBV4-2 to TRBJ2-5; tentative D call: TRBD2 (7 bases). The CDR3 consists of 13 residues. Trimming shortened V by 5 bases and J by 5 bases, and 12 bases separated the two germline ends. Germline V gene sequence: CDR1 LGHNA, CDR2 YNFKEQ.

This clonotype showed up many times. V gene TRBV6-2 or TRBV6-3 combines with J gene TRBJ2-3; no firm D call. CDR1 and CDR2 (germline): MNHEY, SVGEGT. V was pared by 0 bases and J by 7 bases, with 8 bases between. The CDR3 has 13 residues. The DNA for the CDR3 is TGTGCCAGCAGTTACTCGAAGACATATACGCAGTATTTT. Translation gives CASSYSKTYTQYF.

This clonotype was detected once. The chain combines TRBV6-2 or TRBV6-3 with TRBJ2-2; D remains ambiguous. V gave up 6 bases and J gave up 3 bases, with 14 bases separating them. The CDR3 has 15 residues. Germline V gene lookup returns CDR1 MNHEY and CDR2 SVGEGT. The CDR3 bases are TGTGCCAGCAGCCCTCAGGTGGTCTACACCGGGGAGCTGTTTTTT. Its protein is CASSPQVVYTGELFF.

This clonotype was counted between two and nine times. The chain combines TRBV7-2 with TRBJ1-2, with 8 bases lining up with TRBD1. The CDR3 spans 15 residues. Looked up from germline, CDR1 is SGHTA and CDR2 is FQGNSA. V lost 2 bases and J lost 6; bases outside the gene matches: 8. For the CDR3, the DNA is TGTGCCAGCAGCTTATACGACAGGGGATCCCATGGCTACACCTTC. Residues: CASSLYDRGSHGYTF.

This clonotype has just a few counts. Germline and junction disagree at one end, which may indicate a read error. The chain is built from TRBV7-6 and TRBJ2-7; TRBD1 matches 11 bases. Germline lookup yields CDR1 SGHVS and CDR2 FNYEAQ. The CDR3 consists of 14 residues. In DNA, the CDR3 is TGTGCCAGCGGCTTAGGGACAGGGGGCTACGAGCAGTACTTC. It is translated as CASGLGTGGYEQYF.

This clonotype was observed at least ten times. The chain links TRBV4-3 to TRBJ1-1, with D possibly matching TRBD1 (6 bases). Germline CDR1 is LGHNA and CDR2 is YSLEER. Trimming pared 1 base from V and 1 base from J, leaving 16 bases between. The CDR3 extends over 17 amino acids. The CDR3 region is CASSQGGVRTENTEAFF. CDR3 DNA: TGCGCCAGCAGCCAAGGGGGAGTGAGGACAGAGAACACTGAAGCTTTCTTT.

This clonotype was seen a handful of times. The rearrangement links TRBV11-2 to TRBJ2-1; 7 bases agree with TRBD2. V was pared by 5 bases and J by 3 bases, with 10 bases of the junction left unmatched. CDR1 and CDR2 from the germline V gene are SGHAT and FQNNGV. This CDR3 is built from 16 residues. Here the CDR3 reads CASSLRASGDYNEQFF. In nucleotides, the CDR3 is TGTGCCAGCAGCCTCAGGGCCAGCGGGGACTACAATGAGCAGTTCTTC.

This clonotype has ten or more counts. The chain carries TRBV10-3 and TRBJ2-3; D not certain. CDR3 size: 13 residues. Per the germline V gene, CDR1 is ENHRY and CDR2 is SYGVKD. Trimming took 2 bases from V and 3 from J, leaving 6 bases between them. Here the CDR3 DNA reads TGTGCCATCAGTGAGACCACAACAGATACGCAGTATTTT. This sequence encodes CAISETTTDTQYF.

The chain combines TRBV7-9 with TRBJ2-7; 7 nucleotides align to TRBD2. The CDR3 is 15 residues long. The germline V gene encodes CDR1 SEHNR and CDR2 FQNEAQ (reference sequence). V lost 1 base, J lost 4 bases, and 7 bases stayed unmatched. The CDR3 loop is CASSLGEGGWYEQYF. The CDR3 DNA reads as TGTGCCAGCAGCTTAGGGGAGGGAGGCTGGTACGAGCAGTACTTC. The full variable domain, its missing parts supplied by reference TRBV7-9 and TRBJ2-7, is DTGVSQNPRHKITKRGQNVTFRCDPISEHNRLYWYRQTLGQGPEFLTYFQNEAQLEKSRLLSDRFSAERPKGSFSTLEIQRTEQGDSAMYLCASSLGEGGWYEQYFGPGTRLTVT.

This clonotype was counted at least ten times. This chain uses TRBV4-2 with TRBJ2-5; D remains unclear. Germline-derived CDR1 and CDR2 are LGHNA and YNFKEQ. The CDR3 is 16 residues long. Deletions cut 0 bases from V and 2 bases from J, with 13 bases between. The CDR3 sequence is CASSQESPTSQETQYF. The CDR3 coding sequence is TGTGCCAGCAGCCAAGAGAGTCCCACCTCTCAAGAGACCCAGTACTTC.